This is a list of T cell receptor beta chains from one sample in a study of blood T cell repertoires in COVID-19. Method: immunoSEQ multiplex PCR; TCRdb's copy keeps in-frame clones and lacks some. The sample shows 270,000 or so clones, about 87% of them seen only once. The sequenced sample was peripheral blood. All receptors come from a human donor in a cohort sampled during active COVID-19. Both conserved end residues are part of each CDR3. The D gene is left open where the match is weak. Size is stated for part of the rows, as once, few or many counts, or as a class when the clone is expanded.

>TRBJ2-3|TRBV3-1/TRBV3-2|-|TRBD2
TGTGCCAGCAGCGAGCGGGGGGGCGGCGATACGCAGTATTTT
CASSERGGGDTQYF
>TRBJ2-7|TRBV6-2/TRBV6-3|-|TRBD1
TGTGCCAGCAGTTACGCCGTGGGACAGCGAGCCTACGAGCAGTACTTC
CASSYAVGQRAYEQYF
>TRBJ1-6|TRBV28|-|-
TGTGCCAGCAGTCGACCACTTCCAGGGGCGGGTGGCCATAATTCACCCCTCCACTTT
CASSRPLPGAGGHNSPLHF
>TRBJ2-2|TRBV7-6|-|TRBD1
TGTGCCAGCAGCTTAATAGGACAGGGGGCCGGGGAGCTGTTTTTT
CASSLIGQGAGELFF
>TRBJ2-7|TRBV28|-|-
TGTGCCAGCAGTTTGTCGGGAGTTGTAAGATACGAGCAGTACTTC
CASSLSGVVRYEQYF
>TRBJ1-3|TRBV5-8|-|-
TGTGCCAGCAGCTTGGGAGGGAGCTCTGGAAACACCATATATTTT
CASSLGGSSGNTIYF
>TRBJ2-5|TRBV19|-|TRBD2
TGTGCCAGTACCCTCGGGGGGGGGTTCGCGCTAGACCAAGAGACCCAGTACTTC
CASTLGGGFALDQETQYF
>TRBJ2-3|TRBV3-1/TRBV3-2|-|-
TGTGCCAGCAGCCAAGGAGCTCTACTAGTCGCAGATACGCAGTATTTT
CASSQGALLVADTQYF
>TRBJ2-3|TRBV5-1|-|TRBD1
TGCGCCAGCAGCTCCCGGACCGGGACAGGTACAGATACGCAGTATTTT
CASSSRTGTGTDTQYF
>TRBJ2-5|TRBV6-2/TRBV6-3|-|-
TGTGCCAGCAGTATCGATGCCCGGGGGACCCAGTACTTC
CASSIDARGTQYF
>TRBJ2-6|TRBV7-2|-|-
TGTGCCAGCAGCACCTACAGGCGCTCTGGGGCCAACGTCCTGACTTTC
CASSTYRRSGANVLTF
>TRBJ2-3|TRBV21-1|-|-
TGTGCCAGCCGACACCCCGAGAGCACAGATACGCAGTATTTT
CASRHPESTDTQYF
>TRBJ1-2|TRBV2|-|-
TGTGCCAGCAGCGAGGTACGGACAGCCTACTATGGCTACACCTTC
CASSEVRTAYYGYTF
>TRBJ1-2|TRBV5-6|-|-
TGTGCCAGCAGCTTAACGGGGGTGTATGGCTACACCTTC
CASSLTGVYGYTF
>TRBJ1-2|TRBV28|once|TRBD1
TGTGCCAGCAGACCGGGACAGAACTATGGCTACACCTTC
CASRPGQNYGYTF
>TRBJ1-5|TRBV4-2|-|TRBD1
TGTGCCAGCAGCCAAGAACGGACAGGGGACGGTCAGCCCCAGCATTTT
CASSQERTGDGQPQHF
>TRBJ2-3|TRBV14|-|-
TGTGCCAGCAGCCAAGATTTGCGGGGCACAGATACGCAGTATTTT
CASSQDLRGTDTQYF
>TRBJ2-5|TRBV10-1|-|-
TGCGCCAGCAGTGAGTCCGGCAGGGCTGAGACCCAGTACTTC
CASSESGRAETQYF
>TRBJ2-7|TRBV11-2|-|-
TGTGCCAGCAGCCTAAATCTAGAAACTTCCGAGCAGTACTTC
CASSLNLETSEQYF
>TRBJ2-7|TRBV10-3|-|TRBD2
TGTGCCATCAGTGGGGGACTAGCGGGTGCCGGCTACGAGCAGTACTTC
CAISGGLAGAGYEQYF
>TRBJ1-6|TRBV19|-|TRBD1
TGTGCCAGTAGGGCGGGACAGACCAATTCACCCCTCCACTTT
CASRAGQTNSPLHF
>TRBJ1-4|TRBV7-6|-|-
TGTGCCAGCAGCTTAGGGGGGCTCCCTGGTGAAAAACTGTTTTTT
CASSLGGLPGEKLFF
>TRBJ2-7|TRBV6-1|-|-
TGTGCCAGCAGTGAACAACCAGAGGGAGTGGTCGAGCAGTACTTC
CASSEQPEGVVEQYF
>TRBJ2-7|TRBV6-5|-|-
TGTGCCACCCGGGACACCACCTACGAGCAGTACTTC
CATRDTTYEQYF
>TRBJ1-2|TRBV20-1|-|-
TGCAGTGCTAGTGAAGCCGGTCTCCTCCGGGGCTACACCTTC
CSASEAGLLRGYTF
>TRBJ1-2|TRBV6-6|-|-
TGTGCCAGCAGCCCTAGAGACAGTACCGCCGTCTATGGCTACACCTTC
CASSPRDSTAVYGYTF
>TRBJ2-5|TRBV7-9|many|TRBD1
TGTGCCAGCAGCTTATCGACAGGGGAAGAGACCCAGTACTTC
CASSLSTGEETQYF
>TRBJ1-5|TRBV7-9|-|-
TGTGCCAGCAGCTTAGGAACGGGGGGCCATCAGCCCCAGCATTTT
CASSLGTGGHQPQHF
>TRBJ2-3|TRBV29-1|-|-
TGCAGCGTTGTGGGAGGCGGGCTCACAGATACGCAGTATTTT
CSVVGGGLTDTQYF
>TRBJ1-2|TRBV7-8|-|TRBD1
TGTGCCAGCAGCAGCGGACAGGGAGGCGGCTACACCTTC
CASSSGQGGGYTF
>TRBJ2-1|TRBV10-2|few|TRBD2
TGCGCCAGCAGTGCGTCGACTAGCGGGACGTACAATGAGCAGTTCTTC
CASSASTSGTYNEQFF
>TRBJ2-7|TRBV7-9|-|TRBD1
TGTGCCAGCAGCACCCGGGACAGGGCGTTGGAGGAGCAGTACTTC
CASSTRDRALEEQYF
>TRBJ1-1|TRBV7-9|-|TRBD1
TGTGCCAGCAGCCCCTCTGGCGGGACAGGGGGCCGGAGGGGCACTGAAGCTTTCTTT
CASSPSGGTGGRRGTEAFF
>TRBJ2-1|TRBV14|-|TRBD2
TGTGCCAGCAGACCGACCCTAGCGGGAGGCACCAATGAGCAGTTCTTC
CASRPTLAGGTNEQFF
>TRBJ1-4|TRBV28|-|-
TGTGCCAGCAGTCCGCGGGGGCCTAATGAAAAACTGTTTTTT
CASSPRGPNEKLFF